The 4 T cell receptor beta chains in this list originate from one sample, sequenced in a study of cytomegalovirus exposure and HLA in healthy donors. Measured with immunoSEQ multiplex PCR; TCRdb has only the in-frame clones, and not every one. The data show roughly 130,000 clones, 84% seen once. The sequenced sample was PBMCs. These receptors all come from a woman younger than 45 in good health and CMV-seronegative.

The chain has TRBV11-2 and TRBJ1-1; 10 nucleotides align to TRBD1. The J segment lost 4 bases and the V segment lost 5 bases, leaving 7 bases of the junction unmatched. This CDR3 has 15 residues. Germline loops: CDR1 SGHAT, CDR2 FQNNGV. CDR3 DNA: TGTGCCAGCAGCCGCTGGACAGGGGGTGGCACTGAAGCTTTCTTT. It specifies CASSRWTGGGTEAFF.

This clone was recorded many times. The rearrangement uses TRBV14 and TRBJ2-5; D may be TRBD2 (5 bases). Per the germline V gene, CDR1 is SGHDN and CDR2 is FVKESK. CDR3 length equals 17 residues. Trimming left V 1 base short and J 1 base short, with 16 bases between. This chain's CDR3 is CASSQGGGSPIQETQYF. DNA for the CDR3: TGTGCCAGCAGCCAAGGGGGTGGGAGCCCGATCCAAGAGACCCAGTACTTC.

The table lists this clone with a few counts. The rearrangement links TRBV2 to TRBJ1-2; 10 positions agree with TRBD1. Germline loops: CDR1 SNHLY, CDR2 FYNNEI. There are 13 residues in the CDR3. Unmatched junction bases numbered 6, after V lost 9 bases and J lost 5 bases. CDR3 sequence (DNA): TGTGCCAGTGGCCGGACAGGGGGATATGGCTACACCTTC. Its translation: CASGRTGGYGYTF.

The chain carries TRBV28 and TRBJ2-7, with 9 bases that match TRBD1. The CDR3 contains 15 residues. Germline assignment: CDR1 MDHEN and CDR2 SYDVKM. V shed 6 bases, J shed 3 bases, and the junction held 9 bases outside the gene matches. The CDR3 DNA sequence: TGTGCCAGCAGCTCCGGGGGACAGGGTGTCTACGAGCAGTACTTC. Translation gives CASSSGGQGVYEQYF.